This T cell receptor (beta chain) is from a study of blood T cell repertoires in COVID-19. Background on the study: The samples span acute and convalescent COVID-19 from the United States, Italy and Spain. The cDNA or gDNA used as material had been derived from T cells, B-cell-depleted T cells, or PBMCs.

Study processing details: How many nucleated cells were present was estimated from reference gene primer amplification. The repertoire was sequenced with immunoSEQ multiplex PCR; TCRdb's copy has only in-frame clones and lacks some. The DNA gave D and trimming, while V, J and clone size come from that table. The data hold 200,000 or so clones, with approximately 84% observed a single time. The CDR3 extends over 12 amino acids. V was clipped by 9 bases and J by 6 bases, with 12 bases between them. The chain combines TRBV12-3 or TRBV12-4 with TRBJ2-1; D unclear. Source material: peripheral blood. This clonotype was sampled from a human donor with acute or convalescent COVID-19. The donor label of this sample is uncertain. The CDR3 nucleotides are TGTGCCAGTCAAAGGCGGATCAATGAGCAGTTCTTC. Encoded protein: CASQRRINEQFF.